What follows are 11 T cell receptor beta chains derived from one specimen sequenced in a study of blood T cells in healthy people across ages. The authors ran a second PCR of 7 to 11 cycles using a sample-barcoded 5' primer and a J-beta primer mix. TCRdb itself ran the 5' RACE reads through MiXCR, one entry per CDR3 protein. The data show about 650,000 distinct CDR3 sequences, about a third seen once. The sequencing input was blood. These receptors all come from an elderly woman in good health.

This clonotype was observed many times. J is TRBJ1-1 and V is TRBV29-1; D gene ambiguous. V was pared by 7 bases and J by 1 base, with 4 bases between. The CDR3 is made up of 10 amino acids. CDR1 and CDR2 (germline): SQVTM, ANQGSEA. The CDR3 reads CSGANTEAFF. The CDR3 DNA is TGCAGCGGGGCGAACACTGAAGCTTTCTTT.

This clonotype was observed a handful of times. The chain has TRBV6-2 or TRBV6-3 and TRBJ1-1; 7 bases map to TRBD1. The V gene's germline CDR1 is MNHEY and CDR2 SVGEGT. V shed 7 bases, J shed 1 base, and the junction held 12 bases outside the gene matches. There are 16 residues in the CDR3. The CDR3 reads CASIFSTQGRNTEAFF. CDR3 DNA sequence: TGTGCCAGCATTTTTTCAACACAGGGGCGGAACACTGAAGCTTTCTTT.

This clonotype came up many times. The chain combines TRBV2 with TRBJ2-6; D gene uncertain. Germline assignment: CDR1 SNHLY and CDR2 FYNNEI. This CDR3 is built from 14 residues. The V end lost 6 bases, the J end lost 2 bases, and 8 bases lay between the germline ends. CDR3 loop: CASRGLAGANVLTF. CDR3 coding DNA: TGTGCCAGCAGGGGGTTAGCTGGGGCCAACGTCCTGACTTTC.

This clonotype was found once. This clone may be a read error of a much larger clone one base away. The V gene is TRBV12-3 or TRBV12-4, the J gene TRBJ2-5; 8 nucleotides align to TRBD1. This CDR3 has 15 amino acids. This chain's CDR3 is CASGNTGGGQGTQYF. CDR3 in DNA: TGTGCCAGCGGAAATACAGGGGGAGGACAAGGGACCCAGTACTTC.

DNA of the CDR3: TGTGCCAGCAGCTTGGGTGGCGGGAGAGGAGGCGATGAGCAGTTCTTC. Translation gives CASSLGGGRGGDEQFF. The chain recombines TRBV7-2 with TRBJ2-1; 7 nucleotides agree with TRBD2. This CDR3 is built from 16 residues. In germline, CDR1 is SGHTA, CDR2 FQGNSA. J lost 8 bases, V lost 3 bases, and 13 bases had no gene match. The full variable domain, with the rest looked up from reference TRBV7-2 and TRBJ2-1, is GAGVSQSPSNKVTEKGKDVELRCDPISGHTALYWYRQSLGQGLEFLIYFQGNSAPDKSGLPSDRFSAERTGGSVSTLTIQRTQQEDSAVYLCASSLGGGRGGDEQFFGPGTRLTVL.

Concerning this clonotype: Germline and junction disagree at one end, which may indicate a read error. This sequence joins TRBV7-2 and TRBJ1-5; no clear D. This CDR3 comprises 14 residues. Germline lookup yields CDR1 SGHTA and CDR2 FQGNSA. For the CDR3, the DNA is TGTGCCAGCAGCCCCCAGGTTAGCAATCAGCCCCGGCATTTT. Its translation is CASSPQVSNQPRHF.

Ten or more counts support this clonotype. Just one base apart from a much larger clone, this may be a read error. V is TRBV20-1 and J is TRBJ2-7; D gene ambiguous. V lost 2 bases and J lost 4, with 15 bases in between. This CDR3 region has 14 residues. Germline loops: CDR1 DFQATT, CDR2 SNEGSKA (reference sequence). Here the CDR3 DNA reads TGCAGTGCTAGAACCCCCGGCCAGAGGTACGAGCAGTACTTC. It encodes CSARTPGQRYEQYF.

This clonotype has a handful of counts. The chain combines TRBV3-1 with TRBJ2-5, with D uncertain. V was trimmed by 1 base and J by 7 bases, leaving 16 bases between them. The length of the CDR3 is 15 residues. Germline lookup yields CDR1 LGHDT and CDR2 YNNKEL (reference sequence). CDR3 sequence reads: CASSQVRTPGWTQYF. The CDR3 coding sequence is TGTGCCAGCAGCCAAGTGAGGACCCCCGGCTGGACCCAGTACTTC.

This clonotype has a handful of counts. The chain links TRBV7-2 to TRBJ1-3, with D unresolved. The V end was cut by 1 base, the J end by 0 bases, with 10 bases between. The length of the CDR3 is 16 residues. Germline V gene data show CDR1 as SGHTA and CDR2 as FQGNSA. This CDR3 reads CASSLGLVSSGNTIYF. CDR3 coding DNA: TGTGCCAGCAGCTTAGGACTCGTTAGCTCTGGAAACACCATATATTTT.

This clonotype was seen repeatedly, ten times or more. The genes are TRBV29-1 and TRBJ2-2; no firm D call. V lost 0 bases, J lost 0 bases, and 2 bases lay in between. Germline V gene lookup returns CDR1 SQVTM and CDR2 ANQGSEA. This CDR3 region has 13 residues. CDR3: CSVEEPNTGELFF. For the CDR3, the DNA is TGCAGCGTTGAAGAACCGAACACCGGGGAGCTGTTTTTT.

This clonotype was seen repeatedly, ten times or more. The gene calls are TRBV4-2 and TRBJ2-3, with 8 bases fitting TRBD2. The CDR3 extends over 15 amino acids. V lost 1 base and J lost 2; bases outside the gene matches: 2. Germline V lookup: CDR1 LGHNA, CDR2 YNFKEQ. The CDR3 is CASSQGTSITDTQYF. Here the CDR3 DNA reads TGTGCCAGCAGCCAAGGGACTAGCATCACAGATACGCAGTATTTT.